The 31 T cell receptor beta chains below come from one sample, sequenced in a study of cytomegalovirus exposure and HLA in healthy donors. The PCR had 60 Vbeta and 13 Jbeta primers. TCRdb keeps only in-frame clones here, not all; method: immunoSEQ multiplex PCR. The repertoire includes some 180,000 clones, about 82% of them detected once, and less than 2% sits in the top ten. Sequencing used PBMCs. The receptors come from a woman aged 25 to 39 in good health and CMV-seronegative.

The chain joins TRBV9 to TRBJ2-2, with 11 bases that match TRBD2. Germline trimming cut 7 bases from V and 6 bases from J; bases unmatched to any gene: 5. Germline V gene sequence: CDR1 SGDLS, CDR2 YYNGEE. CDR3 length: 14 amino acids. The DNA for the CDR3 is TGTGCCAGCGGCATTAGCGGGGGGGCCGGGGAGCTGTTTTTT. The encoded protein is CASGISGGAGELFF. The full variable domain, with the rest looked up from reference TRBV9 and TRBJ2-2, is DSGVTQTPKHLITATGQRVTLRCSPRSGDLSVYWYQQSLDQGLQFLIQYYNGEERAKGNILERFSAQQFPDLHSELNLSSLELGDSALYFCASGISGGAGELFFGEGSRLTVL.

The V call is TRBV29-1, the J call TRBJ1-6, with 11 bases fitting TRBD1. Germline V gene sequence: CDR1 SQVTM, CDR2 ANQGSEA. The V segment lost 6 bases and the J segment 8 bases; nucleotides outside the gene matches: 3. The CDR3 runs 13 residues. The CDR3 DNA follows: TGCAGCGTGGGACAGGGGGGGGATTCACCCCTCCACTTT. This codes for CSVGQGGDSPLHF. Based on the CDR3 plus reference TRBV29-1 and TRBJ1-6, the full variable domain is SAVISQKPSRDICQRGTSLTIQCQVDSQVTMMFWYRQQPGQSLTLIATANQGSEATYESGFVIDKFPISRPNLTFSTLTVSNMSPEDSSIYLCSVGQGGDSPLHFGNGTRLTVT.

V is TRBV4-2 and J is TRBJ2-7; TRBD1 matches at 7 bases. This CDR3 has 15 residues. V lost 2 bases, J lost 2 bases, and 6 bases stayed unmatched. In germline, CDR1 is LGHNA, CDR2 YNFKEQ. CDR3 nucleotides: TGTGCCAGCAGCCAAAGACAGGGTGCGCCCTACGAGCAGTACTTC. It yields the protein CASSQRQGAPYEQYF.

This chain links TRBV7-9 with TRBJ2-7; D not certain. Looked up from germline, CDR1 is SEHNR and CDR2 is FQNEAQ (reference sequence). CDR3 length equals 14 residues. V lost 5 bases, J lost 7 bases, and 18 bases lay in between. The CDR3 is CASSPPLLPQEQYF. CDR3 in DNA: TGTGCCAGCAGCCCCCCCCTTCTCCCTCAGGAGCAGTACTTC. The complete variable domain, with remaining parts taken from reference TRBV7-9 and TRBJ2-7, reads DTGVSQNPRHKITKRGQNVTFRCDPISEHNRLYWYRQTLGQGPEFLTYFQNEAQLEKSRLLSDRFSAERPKGSFSTLEIQRTEQGDSAMYLCASSPPLLPQEQYFGPGTRLTVT.

The gene calls are TRBV15 and TRBJ2-7; 10 positions match TRBD2. CDR1 is LNHNV, CDR2 YYDKDF, per germline (reference sequence). V was pared by 5 bases and J by 6 bases, with 7 bases of the junction left unmatched. The CDR3 has 14 amino acids. The DNA of the CDR3 is TGTGCCACCAGCCTAGCGGGGGCGTTCTCCGAGCAGTACTTC. It encodes CATSLAGAFSEQYF.

The genes are TRBV4-1 and TRBJ1-2, with 7 bases lining up with TRBD1. The CDR3 contains 15 residues. The V segment lost 1 base and the J segment 0 bases; nucleotides outside the gene matches: 2. Germline lookup yields CDR1 MGHRA and CDR2 YSYEKL. The CDR3 reads CASSQARGPNYGYTF. The CDR3 DNA reads TGCGCCAGCAGCCAAGCAAGGGGGCCTAACTATGGCTACACCTTC.

The chain is built from TRBV7-2 and TRBJ2-3, with 12 nucleotides matching TRBD2. J was trimmed by 4 bases and V by 4 bases; bases with no gene match: 12. Germline CDR1 and CDR2: SGHTA and FQGNSA. This CDR3 region has 18 residues. CDR3 protein: CASSYVRLAGARADTQYF. The CDR3 bases are TGTGCCAGCAGCTACGTAAGACTAGCGGGGGCTAGGGCAGATACGCAGTATTTT.

CDR3: CASSKGQGGSNQPQHF. As DNA, the CDR3 is TGTGCCAGCAGTAAAGGACAGGGGGGTAGCAATCAGCCCCAGCATTTT. The chain carries TRBV6-1 and TRBJ1-5; 10 nucleotides line up with TRBD1. V lost 5 bases to trimming and J lost 0 bases; unmatched junction nucleotides: 4. The CDR3 extends over 16 amino acids. Germline loops: CDR1 MNHNS, CDR2 SASEGT.

This clone has only a few counts. The chain combines TRBV6-5 with TRBJ1-1, with D hard to call. This CDR3 has 15 amino acids. V lost 6 bases and J lost 5, with 19 bases in between. Germline assignment: CDR1 MNHEY and CDR2 SVGAGI. In nucleotides, the CDR3 is TGTGCCAGCAGAGCCGGCGGGCGGATGGGTACTGAAGCTTTCTTT. Translating gives CASRAGGRMGTEAFF.

The V gene is TRBV6-5, the J gene TRBJ1-3, with TRBD1 matching 9 bases. The length of the CDR3 is 13 residues. The V and J ends lost 7 bases and 8 bases, in that order; junction bases with no gene match: 6. Germline values: CDR1 MNHEY, CDR2 SVGAGI. CDR3 coding DNA: TGTGCCAGCAAGAATGACAGGGGGGACACCATATATTTT. It translates to CASKNDRGDTIYF.

The chain recombines TRBV7-9 with TRBJ1-1, with TRBD1 identical over 8 bases. The CDR3 length is 15 residues. The germline CDR1 and CDR2 sequences are SEHNR and FQNEAQ (reference sequence). J lost 2 bases, V lost 4 bases, and 6 bases had no gene match. CDR3 sequence reads: CASSSHDRGNTEAFF. The DNA of the CDR3 is TGTGCCAGCAGCTCCCACGACAGGGGCAACACTGAAGCTTTCTTT.

The rearrangement uses TRBV21-1 and TRBJ2-6; TRBD1, the table's D call, lacks a check against the DNA. TRBV21-1 is an annotated pseudogene. The length of the CDR3 is 16 residues. Here the CDR3 DNA reads TGTGCCAGCCCCCCTGGGCACCCCTCTGGGGCCAACGTCCTGACTTTC. It specifies CASPPGHPSGANVLTF.

This clone was seen a few times. This chain uses TRBV6-1 with TRBJ2-2; 7 bases line up with TRBD1. CDR3 size: 14 residues. Germline V gene data show CDR1 as MNHNS and CDR2 as SASEGT. V lost 6 bases to trimming and J lost 6 bases; unmatched junction nucleotides: 7. Written as DNA, the CDR3 is TGTGCCAGCAGGTGGGGACAGTTGTCCGGGGAGCTGTTTTTT. Translated: CASRWGQLSGELFF.

The chain links TRBV19 to TRBJ2-7; TRBD1 matches at 7 bases. CDR1 and CDR2 (germline): LNHDA, SQIVND (reference sequence). Losses at the gene ends were 5 bases for V and 0 bases for J; bases not matched to a gene: 4. The CDR3 consists of 14 residues. The CDR3 here is CASSSGGNSYEQYF. The DNA of the CDR3 is TGTGCCAGTAGTTCAGGGGGTAACTCCTACGAGCAGTACTTC.

The chain uses TRBV7-3 and TRBJ1-1; 8 nucleotides line up with TRBD1. The CDR3 runs 15 residues. V shed 3 bases and J 5 bases; nucleotides not matched to a gene: 8. Germline CDR1 SGHTA, CDR2 FQGTGA. DNA of the CDR3: TGTGCCAGCAGCTTGGGGGACAGGCGAGGTACTGAAGCTTTCTTT. Residues: CASSLGDRRGTEAFF.

This rearrangement joins TRBV4-1 to TRBJ2-4; 9 positions match TRBD1. The V gene's germline CDR1 is MGHRA and CDR2 YSYEKL. The V segment lost 0 bases and the J segment 10 bases; nucleotides outside the gene matches: 4. CDR3 size: 14 residues. CDR3 in DNA: TGCGCCAGCAGCCAAGACGGGACAGGGCGGATTCAGTACTTC. Its translation: CASSQDGTGRIQYF.

This clone was detected only once. V usage is TRBV4-1 and J usage is TRBJ2-5; 14 positions match TRBD2. Germline CDR1 MGHRA, CDR2 YSYEKL. This CDR3 contains 21 residues. V dropped 6 bases and J dropped 2; count of bases not matched to a gene: 20. The CDR3 DNA reads as TGCGCCAGCAGTCCCACCCTAACCGGGACTAGCGGGGGCATGGGTCAAGAGACCCAGTACTTC. It yields the protein CASSPTLTGTSGGMGQETQYF.

The chain couples TRBV6-5 to TRBJ1-4; tentative D call: TRBD1 (6 bases). Trimming shortened V by 6 bases and J by 7 bases, and 15 bases separated the two germline ends. This CDR3 comprises 14 residues. Germline V lookup: CDR1 MNHEY, CDR2 SVGAGI. CDR3 loop: CASSQQQGSEKLFF. The CDR3, as DNA: TGTGCCAGCAGCCAGCAGCAGGGGAGTGAAAAACTGTTTTTT.

The genes are TRBV7-2 and TRBJ1-4; D might be TRBD1 (6 bases). Trimming took off 2 bases at V and 4 bases at J, with 8 bases between the two ends. The CDR3 extends over 14 amino acids. Germline V gene data show CDR1 as SGHTA and CDR2 as FQGNSA. In DNA, the CDR3 is TGTGCCAGCAGCTTATTAGGGGGTAATGAAAAACTGTTTTTT. Encoded protein: CASSLLGGNEKLFF.

The V and J genes are TRBV13 and TRBJ2-7; 15 nucleotides line up with TRBD2. The CDR3 covers 19 residues. The germline V gene has CDR1 PRHDT and CDR2 FYEKMQ (reference sequence). V trimming: 5 bases; J trimming: 0 bases; junction bases outside the gene matches: 11. CDR3 sequence: CASSPWGLAGGHNSYEQYF. CDR3 nucleotide sequence: TGTGCCAGCAGCCCGTGGGGACTAGCGGGGGGACACAACTCCTACGAGCAGTACTTC.

This clone was seen only once. V and J are TRBV2 and TRBJ1-1; 9 positions agree with TRBD1. This CDR3 region has 16 residues. Trimming cost V 8 bases and J 0 bases; bases outside gene matches: 10. CDR1 is SNHLY and CDR2 is FYNNEI in the germline V gene. CDR3 nucleotides: TGTGCCAGCGGGGTACAACAGGGGGCCATGAACACTGAAGCTTTCTTT. Protein product: CASGVQQGAMNTEAFF. The variable domain in full, with the rest retrieved from reference TRBV2 and TRBJ1-1, is EPEVTQTPSHQVTQMGQEVILRCVPISNHLYFYWYRQILGQKVEFLVSFYNNEISEKSEIFDDQFSVERPDGSNFTLKIRSTKLEDSAMYFCASGVQQGAMNTEAFFGQGTRLTVV.

The chain combines TRBV4-3 with TRBJ2-1, with 8 bases matching TRBD2. The length of the CDR3 is 17 residues. CDR1 is LGHNA, CDR2 YSLEER, per germline. After removal of 0 bases from V and 1 base from J, the junction contained 5 bases not matched to a gene. The CDR3 here is CASSQDRAGVSYNEQFF. The DNA for the CDR3 is TGCGCCAGCAGCCAAGATAGAGCGGGGGTGTCCTACAATGAGCAGTTCTTC.

The chain couples TRBV2 to TRBJ2-7; 7 bases are shared with TRBD1. The germline gives CDR1 SNHLY, CDR2 FYNNEI. V was clipped by 3 bases and J by 6 bases; unmatched bases: 8. CDR3 size: 14 residues. Here the CDR3 reads CASSEVDRAPEQYF. The CDR3 DNA follows: TGTGCCAGCAGTGAGGTAGACAGGGCCCCCGAGCAGTACTTC.

About this clone: A far larger clone is one nucleotide away, so this likely arose from a read error. The genes are TRBV4-3 and TRBJ2-2, with 7 bases identical to TRBD2. The CDR3 runs 16 residues. Germline CDR1 reads LGHNA; CDR2 reads YSLEER. J gave up 9 bases and V 0 bases, and 10 bases lay outside the gene matches. The CDR3 coding sequence is TGCGCCAGCAGCCAAGATCTCGCGGGGGAGGCCAGGGAGCTGTTTTTT. Translation: CASSQDLAGEARELFF.

This chain uses TRBV5-1 with TRBJ2-2, with D hard to call. The V and J ends lost 7 bases and 1 base respectively, with 8 bases between them. The germline V gene encodes CDR1 SGHRS and CDR2 YFSETQ. The CDR3 totals 13 residues. CDR3 bases: TGCGCCAGCTTAAGCCTGAACACCGGGGAGCTGTTTTTT. Protein sequence: CASLSLNTGELFF.

The chain has TRBV7-8 and TRBJ2-1; perhaps TRBD2 as D (6 bases). Germline values: CDR1 SGHVS, CDR2 FQNEAQ. The V and J ends lost 1 base and 6 bases respectively, with 16 bases between them. The CDR3 is 16 residues long. The CDR3 reads CASSLGRVKLPNEQFF. The CDR3 coding sequence is TGTGCCAGCAGCTTAGGGAGGGTGAAGCTTCCCAATGAGCAGTTCTTC.

In its sample, this clone was seen once. The gene calls are TRBV27 and TRBJ2-3; the D gene is possibly TRBD2 (7 bases). This CDR3 region has 18 residues. CDR1 and CDR2 (germline): MNHEY, SMNVEV (reference sequence). V was trimmed by 1 base and J by 0 bases, leaving 17 bases between them. This CDR3 is CASSLWAGGGASTDTQYF. For the CDR3, the DNA is TGTGCCAGCAGTTTATGGGCCGGAGGGGGGGCTAGCACAGATACGCAGTATTTT.

This clone was detected only once. This chain links TRBV18 with TRBJ1-1; D is perhaps TRBD1 (5 bases). Germline CDR1 is KGHSH and CDR2 is LQKENI. Trimming left V 3 bases short and J 0 bases short, with 11 bases between. The CDR3 extends over 15 amino acids. The CDR3 is CASSPRGSVNTEAFF. CDR3 sequence (DNA): TGTGCCAGCTCACCGCGGGGCAGTGTGAACACTGAAGCTTTCTTT.

The chain couples TRBV2 to TRBJ1-1; weak D call: TRBD1 (6 bases). V was clipped by 4 bases and J by 1 base, with 19 bases between them. Per the germline V gene, CDR1 is SNHLY and CDR2 is FYNNEI. This CDR3 comprises 17 residues. CDR3 sequence (DNA): TGTGCCAGCAGTGGGGGGCCAGGGTATCCGTCGAACACTGAAGCTTTCTTT. Translated, it gives CASSGGPGYPSNTEAFF.

This clone is a singleton in its sample. The rearrangement uses TRBV6-6 and TRBJ1-2; 8 bases match TRBD1. CDR3 length equals 16 residues. With 6 bases clipped from V and 7 bases from J, the junction kept 16 bases outside the gene matches. The germline V gene has CDR1 MNHNY and CDR2 SVGAGI (reference sequence). The CDR3 nucleotides are TGTGCCAGCAGCCCAGGGGGCCGAGCGAGAGTGGGTGGCTACACCTTC. This sequence encodes CASSPGGRARVGGYTF.

The J gene is TRBJ2-3, the V gene TRBV5-1; 8 nucleotides align to TRBD2. Germline lookup yields CDR1 SGHRS and CDR2 YFSETQ. V trimming: 0 bases; J trimming: 0 bases; junction bases outside the gene matches: 3. This CDR3 comprises 16 residues. Here the CDR3 reads CASSLDSGASTDTQYF. CDR3 coding DNA: TGCGCCAGCAGCTTGGATAGCGGGGCTAGCACAGATACGCAGTATTTT.